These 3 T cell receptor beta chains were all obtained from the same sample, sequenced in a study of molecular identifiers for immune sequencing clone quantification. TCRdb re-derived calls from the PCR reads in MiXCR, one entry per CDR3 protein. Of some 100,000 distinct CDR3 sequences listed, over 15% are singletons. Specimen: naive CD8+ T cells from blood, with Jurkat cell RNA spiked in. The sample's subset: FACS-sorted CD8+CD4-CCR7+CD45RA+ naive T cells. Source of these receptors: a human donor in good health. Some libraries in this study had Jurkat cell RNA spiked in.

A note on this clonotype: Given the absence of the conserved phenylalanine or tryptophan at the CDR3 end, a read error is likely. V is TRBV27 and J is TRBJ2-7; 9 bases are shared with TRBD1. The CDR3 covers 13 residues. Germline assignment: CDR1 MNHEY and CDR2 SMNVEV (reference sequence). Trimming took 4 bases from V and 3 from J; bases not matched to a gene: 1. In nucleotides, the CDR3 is TGTGCCAGCAGTTGGGACAGGGACTACGAGCAGTACTCC. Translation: CASSWDRDYEQYS.

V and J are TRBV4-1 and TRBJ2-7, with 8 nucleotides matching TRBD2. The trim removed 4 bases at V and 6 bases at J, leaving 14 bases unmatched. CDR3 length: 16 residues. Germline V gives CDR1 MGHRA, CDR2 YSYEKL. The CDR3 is CASSPFGTRNVGEQYF. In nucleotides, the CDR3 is TGCGCCAGCAGCCCATTTGGGACTAGAAACGTTGGCGAGCAGTACTTC.

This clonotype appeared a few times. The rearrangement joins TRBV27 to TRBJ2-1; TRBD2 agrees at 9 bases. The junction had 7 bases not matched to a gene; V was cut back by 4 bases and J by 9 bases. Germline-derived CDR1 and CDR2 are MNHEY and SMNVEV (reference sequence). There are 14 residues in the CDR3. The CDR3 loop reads CASSYSGSAVEQFF. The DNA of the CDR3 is TGTGCCAGCAGTTATAGCGGGAGTGCGGTTGAGCAGTTCTTC.